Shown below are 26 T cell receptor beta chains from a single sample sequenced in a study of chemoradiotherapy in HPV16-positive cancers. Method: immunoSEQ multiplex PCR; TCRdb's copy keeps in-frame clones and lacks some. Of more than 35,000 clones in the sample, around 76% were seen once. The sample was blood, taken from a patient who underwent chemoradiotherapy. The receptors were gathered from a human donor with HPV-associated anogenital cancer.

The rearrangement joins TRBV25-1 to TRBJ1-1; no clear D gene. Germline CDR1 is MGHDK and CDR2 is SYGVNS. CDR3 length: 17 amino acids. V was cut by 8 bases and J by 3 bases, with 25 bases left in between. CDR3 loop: CASSEAVPVPGDTEAFF. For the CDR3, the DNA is TGTGCCAGCTCAGAGGCAGTTCCCGTACCTGGGGACACTGAAGCTTTCTTT.

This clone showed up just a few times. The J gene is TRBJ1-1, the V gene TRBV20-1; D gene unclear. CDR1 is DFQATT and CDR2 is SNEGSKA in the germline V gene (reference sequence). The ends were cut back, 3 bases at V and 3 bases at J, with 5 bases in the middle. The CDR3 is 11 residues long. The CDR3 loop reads CSASGDTEAFF. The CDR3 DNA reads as TGCAGTGCTAGCGGGGACACTGAAGCTTTCTTT.

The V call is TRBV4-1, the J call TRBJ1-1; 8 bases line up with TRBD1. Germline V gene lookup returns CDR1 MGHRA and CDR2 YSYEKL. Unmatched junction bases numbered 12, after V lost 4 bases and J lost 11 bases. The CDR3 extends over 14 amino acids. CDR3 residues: CASSRTGTDDMAFF. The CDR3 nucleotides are TGCGCCAGCAGCCGGACAGGGACGGATGATATGGCTTTCTTT.

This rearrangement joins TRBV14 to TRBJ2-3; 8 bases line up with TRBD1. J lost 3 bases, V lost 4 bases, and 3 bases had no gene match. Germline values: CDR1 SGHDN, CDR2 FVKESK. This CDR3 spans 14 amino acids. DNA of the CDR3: TGTGCCAGCAGCCCTCGACAGGGGACAGATACGCAGTATTTT. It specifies CASSPRQGTDTQYF.

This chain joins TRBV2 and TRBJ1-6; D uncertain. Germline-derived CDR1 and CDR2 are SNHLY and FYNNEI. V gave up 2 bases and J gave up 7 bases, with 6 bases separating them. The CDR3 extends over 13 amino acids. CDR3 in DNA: TGTGCCAGCAGTGAATTCCCCAATTCACCCCTCCACTTT. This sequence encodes CASSEFPNSPLHF.

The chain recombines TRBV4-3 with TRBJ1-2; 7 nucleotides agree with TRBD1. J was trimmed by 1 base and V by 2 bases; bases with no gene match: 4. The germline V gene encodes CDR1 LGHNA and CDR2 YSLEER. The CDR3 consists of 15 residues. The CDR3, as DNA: TGCGCCAGCAGCCAAATAAGGGGGCTTAACTATGGCTACACCTTC. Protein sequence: CASSQIRGLNYGYTF.

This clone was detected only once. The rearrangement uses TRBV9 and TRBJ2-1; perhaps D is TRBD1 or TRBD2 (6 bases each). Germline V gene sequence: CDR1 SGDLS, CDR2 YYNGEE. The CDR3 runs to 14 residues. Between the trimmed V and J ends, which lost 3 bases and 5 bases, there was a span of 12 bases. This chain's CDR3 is CASSASGGHNEQFF. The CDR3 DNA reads TGTGCCAGCAGCGCCAGTGGGGGGCACAATGAGCAGTTCTTC.

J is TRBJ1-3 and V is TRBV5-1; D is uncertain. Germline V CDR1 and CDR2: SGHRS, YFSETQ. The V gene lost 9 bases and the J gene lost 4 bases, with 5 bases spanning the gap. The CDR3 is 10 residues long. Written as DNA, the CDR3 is TGCGCCATATCGGGAAACACCATATATTTT. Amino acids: CAISGNTIYF.

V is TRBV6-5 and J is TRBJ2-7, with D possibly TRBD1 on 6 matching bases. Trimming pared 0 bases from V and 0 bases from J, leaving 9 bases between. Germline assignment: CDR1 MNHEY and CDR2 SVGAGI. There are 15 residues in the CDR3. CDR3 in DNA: TGTGCCAGCAGTTACTCGCAGGGGTTCTCCTACGAGCAGTACTTC. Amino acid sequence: CASSYSQGFSYEQYF.

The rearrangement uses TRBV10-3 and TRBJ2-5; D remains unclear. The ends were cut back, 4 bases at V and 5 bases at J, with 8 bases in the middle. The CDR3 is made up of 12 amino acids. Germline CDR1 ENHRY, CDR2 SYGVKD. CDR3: CAISGQDETQYF. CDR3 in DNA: TGTGCCATCAGTGGCCAGGACGAGACCCAGTACTTC.

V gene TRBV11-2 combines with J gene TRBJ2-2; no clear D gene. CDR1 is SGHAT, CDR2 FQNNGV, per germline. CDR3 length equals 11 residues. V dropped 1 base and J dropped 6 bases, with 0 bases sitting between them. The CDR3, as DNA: TGTGCCAGCAGCTTAGCCGGGGAGCTGTTTTTT. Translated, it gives CASSLAGELFF. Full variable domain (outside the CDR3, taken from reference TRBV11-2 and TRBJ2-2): EAGVAQSPRYKIIEKRQSVAFWCNPISGHATLYWYQQILGQGPKLLIQFQNNGVVDDSQLPKDRFSAERLKGVDSTLKIQPAKLEDSAVYLCASSLAGELFFGEGSRLTVL.

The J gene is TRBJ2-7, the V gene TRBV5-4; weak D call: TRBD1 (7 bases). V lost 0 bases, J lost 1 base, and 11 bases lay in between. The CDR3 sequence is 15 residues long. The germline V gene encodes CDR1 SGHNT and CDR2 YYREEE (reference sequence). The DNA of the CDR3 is TGTGCCAGCAGCTTGGCCTCAGGGGGGTCCTACGAGCAGTACTTC. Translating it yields CASSLASGGSYEQYF.

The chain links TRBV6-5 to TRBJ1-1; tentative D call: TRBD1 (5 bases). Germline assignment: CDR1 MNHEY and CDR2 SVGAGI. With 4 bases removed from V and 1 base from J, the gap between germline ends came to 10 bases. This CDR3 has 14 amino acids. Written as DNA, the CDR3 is TGTGCCAGCAGTTTGGGGCAGGGGAACACTGAAGCTTTCTTT. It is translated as CASSLGQGNTEAFF.

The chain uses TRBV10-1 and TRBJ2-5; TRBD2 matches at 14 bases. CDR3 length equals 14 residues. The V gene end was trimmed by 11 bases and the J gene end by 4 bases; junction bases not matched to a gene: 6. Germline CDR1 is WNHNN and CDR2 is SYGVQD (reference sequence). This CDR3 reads CAQTSGGVRETQYF. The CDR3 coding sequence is TGCGCCCAGACTAGCGGGGGGGTTAGAGAGACCCAGTACTTC.

The DNA of the CDR3 is TGTGCCAGCAGCTCCGGAAACACAGGGGTAGATGGCTACACCTTC. Translated: CASSSGNTGVDGYTF. V usage is TRBV7-2 and J usage is TRBJ1-2, with 7 bases fitting TRBD1. This CDR3 region has 15 residues. In germline, CDR1 is SGHTA, CDR2 FQGNSA. The V and J ends lost 4 bases and 6 bases, in that order; junction bases with no gene match: 11.

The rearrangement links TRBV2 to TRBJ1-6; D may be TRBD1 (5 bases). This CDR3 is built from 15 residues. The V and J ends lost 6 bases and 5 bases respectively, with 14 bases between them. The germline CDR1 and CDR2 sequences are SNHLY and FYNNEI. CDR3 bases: TGTGCCAGCAGGGAAAGGGGCAGGGATAATTCACCCCTCCACTTT. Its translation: CASRERGRDNSPLHF.

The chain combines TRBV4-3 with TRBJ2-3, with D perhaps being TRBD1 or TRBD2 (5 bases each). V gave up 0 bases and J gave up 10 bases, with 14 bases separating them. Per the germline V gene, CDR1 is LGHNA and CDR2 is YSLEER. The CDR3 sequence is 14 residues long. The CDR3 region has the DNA TGCGCCAGCAGCCAAGAAGGGGTGCGGGCGGCGCAGTATTTT. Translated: CASSQEGVRAAQYF.

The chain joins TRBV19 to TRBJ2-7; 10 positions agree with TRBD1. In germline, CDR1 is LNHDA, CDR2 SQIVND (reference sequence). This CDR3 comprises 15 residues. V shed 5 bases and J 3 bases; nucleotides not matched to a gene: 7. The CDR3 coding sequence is TGTGCCAGTAGTGCCGGGACAGGGGCCGTCTACGAGCAGTACTTC. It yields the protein CASSAGTGAVYEQYF.

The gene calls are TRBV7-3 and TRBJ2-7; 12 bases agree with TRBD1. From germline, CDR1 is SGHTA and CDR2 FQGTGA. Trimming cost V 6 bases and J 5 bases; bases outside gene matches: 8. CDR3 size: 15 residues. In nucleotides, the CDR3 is TGTGCCAGCAGTCCCTCCGGGACAGGGGGCCACGAGCAGTACTTC. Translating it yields CASSPSGTGGHEQYF.

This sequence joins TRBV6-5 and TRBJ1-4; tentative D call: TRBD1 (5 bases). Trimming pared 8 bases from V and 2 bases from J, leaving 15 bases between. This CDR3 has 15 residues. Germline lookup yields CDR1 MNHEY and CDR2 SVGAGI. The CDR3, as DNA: TGTGCCAGCCGAGGGCAGGGAAGCACTAATGAAAAACTGTTTTTT. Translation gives CASRGQGSTNEKLFF.

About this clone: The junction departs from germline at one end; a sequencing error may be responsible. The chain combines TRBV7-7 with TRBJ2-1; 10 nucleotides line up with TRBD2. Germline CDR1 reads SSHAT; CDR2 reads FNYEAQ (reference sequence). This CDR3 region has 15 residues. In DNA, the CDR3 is TGTGCCAGCAGCCTAGCGGGGGCCTCCTACAATGAGCAGTTCTTC. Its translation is CASSLAGASYNEQFF.

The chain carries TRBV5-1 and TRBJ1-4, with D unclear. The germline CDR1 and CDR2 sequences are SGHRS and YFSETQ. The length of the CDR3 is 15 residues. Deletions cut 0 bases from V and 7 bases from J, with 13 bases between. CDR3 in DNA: TGCGCCAGCAGCTTGGAGGGCCCCCCGGGTGAAAAACTGTTTTTT. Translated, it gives CASSLEGPPGEKLFF.

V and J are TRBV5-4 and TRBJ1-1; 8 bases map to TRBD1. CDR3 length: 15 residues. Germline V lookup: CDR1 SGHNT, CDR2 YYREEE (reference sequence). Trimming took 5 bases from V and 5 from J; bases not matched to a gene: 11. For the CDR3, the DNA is TGTGCCAGCAGGAACGGACAGGGCGCAGGGACTGAAGCTTTCTTT. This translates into CASRNGQGAGTEAFF.

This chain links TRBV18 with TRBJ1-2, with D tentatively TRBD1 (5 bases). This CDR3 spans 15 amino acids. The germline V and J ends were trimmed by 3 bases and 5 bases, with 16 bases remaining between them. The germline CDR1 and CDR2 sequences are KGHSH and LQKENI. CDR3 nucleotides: TGTGCCAGCTCACCTGGCGGGGCGTCTTCTTATGGCTACACCTTC. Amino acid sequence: CASSPGGASSYGYTF.

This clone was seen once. For the CDR3, the DNA is TGTGCCAGCAGCTTGAGAGGAGACAGGGAGGGTGAAAAACTGTTTTTT. Its translation is CASSLRGDREGEKLFF. The chain is built from TRBV5-4 and TRBJ1-4; 7 bases match TRBD1. The CDR3 runs 16 residues. CDR1 and CDR2 from the germline V gene are SGHNT and YYREEE (reference sequence). V dropped 1 base and J dropped 7; count of bases not matched to a gene: 10.

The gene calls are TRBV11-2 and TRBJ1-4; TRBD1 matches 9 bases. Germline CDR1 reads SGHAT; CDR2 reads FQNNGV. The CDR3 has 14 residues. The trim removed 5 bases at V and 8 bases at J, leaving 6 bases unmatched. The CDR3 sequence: CASSRDRDEEKLFF. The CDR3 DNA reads TGTGCCAGCAGCCGGGACAGGGACGAGGAAAAACTGTTTTTT.